Listed here are 25 T cell receptor beta chains from one sample, sequenced in a study of neurological immune-mediated disorders (dated by TCRdb to about 2019). Preparation of the library involved 5' RACE. The sequencing machine was an Illumina HiSeq 2500. TCRdb's own reprocessing of the public reads used fastp at Q25 and MiXCR and kept productive beta chains. Each entry merges the rows of one CDR3 protein and shows their most common DNA and genes. The sample yields around 80,000 distinct CDR3 sequences; approximately 10% were counted once. The ten largest clones capture about 1.8% of the sample. The sample was PBMCs. Source of these receptors: a man aged 40-49 years in good health.

In this sample, this clonotype turned up many times. The gene calls are TRBV5-1 and TRBJ2-7; 10 bases align to TRBD1. Germline V gene sequence: CDR1 SGHRS, CDR2 YFSETQ. The ends lost 4 bases at V and 0 bases at J; junction bases unmatched: 4. The CDR3 is 15 amino acids. The CDR3 reads CASSIRQGASYEQYF. CDR3 DNA sequence: TGCGCCAGCAGCATCCGACAGGGGGCCTCCTACGAGCAGTACTTC.

This clonotype has at least ten counts. The chain recombines TRBV5-5 with TRBJ1-2; TRBD1 matches 8 bases. With 3 bases clipped from V and 8 bases from J, the junction kept 9 bases outside the gene matches. The germline V gene encodes CDR1 SGHKS and CDR2 YYEKEE (reference sequence). The CDR3 extends over 14 amino acids. Written as DNA, the CDR3 is TGTGCCAGCAGCTCAAGGACAGGGCGAGGCGGCTACACCTTC. Protein product: CASSSRTGRGGYTF.

This clonotype occurred many times. The CDR3 loop reads CSARDPDSPSNYGYTF. In nucleotides, the CDR3 is TGCAGTGCTAGAGATCCGGACAGCCCGTCTAACTATGGCTACACCTTC. V and J are TRBV20-1 and TRBJ1-2, with D perhaps matching TRBD1 (6 bases). Germline-derived CDR1 and CDR2 are DFQATT and SNEGSKA (reference sequence). The CDR3 consists of 16 residues. The V end was cut by 0 bases, the J end by 0 bases, with 14 bases between.

In this sample, this clonotype turned up many times. This chain uses TRBV20-1 with TRBJ2-7; TRBD2 aligns across 8 bases. The CDR3 length is 16 residues. V dropped 0 bases and J dropped 2; count of bases not matched to a gene: 9. The germline gives CDR1 DFQATT, CDR2 SNEGSKA (reference sequence). The DNA of the CDR3 is TGCAGTGCTAGAGATATCCAGCGGGAGTCCCCCTACGAGCAGTACTTC. Translation: CSARDIQRESPYEQYF.

The V call is TRBV24-1, the J call TRBJ2-1; unclear D gene. CDR1 and CDR2 from the germline V gene are KGHDR and SFDVKD. There are 14 residues in the CDR3. V was trimmed by 1 base and J by 10 bases, leaving 13 bases between them. The CDR3 region is CATSDLSQEKEQFF. The CDR3 nucleotides read TGTGCCACCAGTGATTTAAGCCAAGAAAAGGAGCAGTTCTTC.

This clonotype came up many times. The chain employs TRBV29-1 and TRBJ2-3; the D gene is possibly TRBD2 (5 bases). V was shortened by 7 bases and J by 0 bases, with 8 bases between the two germline ends. The germline V gene has CDR1 SQVTM and CDR2 ANQGSEA. This CDR3 has 12 amino acids. Written as DNA, the CDR3 is TGCAGCGGGAGGCAGAGCACAGATACGCAGTATTTT. It encodes CSGRQSTDTQYF.

This clonotype was counted ten times or more. The chain employs TRBV27 and TRBJ2-1, with D possibly TRBD1 on 7 matching bases. V was cut by 5 bases and J by 2 bases, with 19 bases left in between. CDR1 and CDR2 from the germline V gene are MNHEY and SMNVEV (reference sequence). The CDR3 extends over 17 amino acids. The CDR3 DNA follows: TGTGCCAGCAGTCCTTGGGGGGACAGTAGGACCTACAATGAGCAGTTCTTC. Translation: CASSPWGDSRTYNEQFF.

The sample holds a few counts of this clonotype. The CDR3 DNA follows: TGTGCCAGCAGCTGGGACGGGCAGCAGCCCCAGCATTTT. As protein: CASSWDGQQPQHF. The chain employs TRBV5-6 and TRBJ1-5, with a weak D call TRBD1 (5 bases). CDR3 size: 13 residues. Trimming shortened V by 3 bases and J by 7 bases, and 11 bases separated the two germline ends. Germline CDR1 reads SGHDT; CDR2 reads YYEEEE. Using reference TRBV5-6 and TRBJ1-5 for the parts outside the CDR3, the full variable domain is DAGVTQSPTHLIKTRGQQVTLRCSPKSGHDTVSWYQQALGQGPQFIFQYYEEEERQRGNFPDRFSGHQFPNYSSELNVNALLLGDSALYLCASSWDGQQPQHFGDGTRLSIL.

This clonotype has ten or more counts. This chain joins TRBV12-3 or TRBV12-4 and TRBJ2-7; 7 bases are a match to TRBD1. The J segment lost 4 bases and the V segment lost 6 bases, leaving 18 bases of the junction unmatched. This CDR3 is 17 amino acids long. The DNA of the CDR3 is TGTGCCAGCAGCCTGGGGCAAACCGGGACAGATCCTTACGAGCAGTACTTC. Its translation: CASSLGQTGTDPYEQYF.

This clonotype was counted many times. The chain recombines TRBV9 with TRBJ2-2; D may be TRBD1 (5 bases). Germline CDR1 is SGDLS and CDR2 is YYNGEE. V gave up 5 bases and J gave up 6 bases, with 5 bases separating them. The CDR3 has 11 residues. The CDR3 sequence: CASRGAGELFF. As DNA, the CDR3 is TGTGCCAGCAGAGGGGCCGGGGAGCTGTTTTTT.

Many counts were recorded for this clonotype. V and J are TRBV6-5 and TRBJ2-2; 8 bases match TRBD1. V lost 9 bases, J lost 6 bases, and 6 bases stayed unmatched. The germline V gene encodes CDR1 MNHEY and CDR2 SVGAGI. This CDR3 is 13 amino acids long. Here the CDR3 DNA reads TGTGCCAGTTATAAACAGGGGGCCGGGGAGCTGTTTTTT. Its protein is CASYKQGAGELFF.

This clonotype was observed many times. The chain combines TRBV5-1 with TRBJ2-7; unclear D gene. Trimming took off 0 bases at V and 4 bases at J, with 14 bases between the two ends. This CDR3 spans 15 amino acids. Germline CDR1 is SGHRS and CDR2 is YFSETQ. CDR3 nucleotide sequence: TGCGCCAGCAGCTTGGCGGCAGATTCTCCGTACGAGCAGTACTTC. Its translation: CASSLAADSPYEQYF.

This clonotype was counted ten times or more. J is TRBJ1-2 and V is TRBV20-1, with D unresolved. With 3 bases removed from V and 5 bases from J, the gap between germline ends came to 13 bases. CDR1 DFQATT and CDR2 SNEGSKA come from the germline V gene (reference sequence). The length of the CDR3 is 13 residues. The CDR3 protein is CSASAGSSYGYTF. CDR3 bases: TGCAGTGCTAGTGCCGGATCATCTTATGGCTACACCTTC.

This clonotype has ten or more counts. CDR3 loop: CASSQFTGRTEAFF. In DNA form, the CDR3 reads TGTGCCAGCAGCCAATTTACAGGGCGGACTGAAGCTTTCTTT. This chain links TRBV4-2 with TRBJ1-1; tentative D call: TRBD1 (6 bases). Trimming removed 2 bases at V and 5 bases at J, with 12 bases between. This CDR3 spans 14 amino acids. Germline assignment: CDR1 LGHNA and CDR2 YNFKEQ.

The gene calls are TRBV5-1 and TRBJ2-7, with 9 bases that match TRBD2. Trimming cost V 4 bases and J 2 bases; bases outside gene matches: 7. Per the germline V gene, CDR1 is SGHRS and CDR2 is YFSETQ. This CDR3 comprises 15 residues. The CDR3 region has the DNA TGCGCCAGCAGCCATGGGACTAGCCGAGCCTACGAGCAGTACTTC. Protein sequence: CASSHGTSRAYEQYF.

Many counts were recorded for this clonotype. The genes are TRBV6-2 or TRBV6-3 and TRBJ2-5; no clear D gene. Germline CDR1 reads MNHEY; CDR2 reads SVGEGT. V shed 6 bases and J shed 4 bases, with 12 bases lying between them. CDR3 length: 13 residues. The CDR3 nucleotides are TGTGCCAGCAGACCCCAATTTAGAGAGACCCAGTACTTC. This sequence encodes CASRPQFRETQYF.

This clonotype was observed many times. The chain uses TRBV5-1 and TRBJ2-5; perhaps TRBD1 as D (6 bases). V was cut by 6 bases and J by 3 bases, with 9 bases left in between. Per the germline V gene, CDR1 is SGHRS and CDR2 is YFSETQ. The CDR3 contains 12 residues. CDR3 nucleotide sequence: TGCGCCAGCACTAACAGGGAAGAGACCCAGTACTTC. It encodes CASTNREETQYF.

V gene TRBV6-6 combines with J gene TRBJ2-7; TRBD2 matches 9 bases. This CDR3 is built from 16 residues. V trimming: 6 bases; J trimming: 0 bases; junction bases outside the gene matches: 9. Germline V gives CDR1 MNHNY, CDR2 SVGAGI (reference sequence). CDR3 residues: CASRRPTSGVSYEQYF. CDR3 coding DNA: TGTGCCAGCAGGCGACCGACTAGCGGAGTCTCCTACGAGCAGTACTTC.

This clonotype was counted many times. The gene calls are TRBV5-1 and TRBJ2-7, with D possibly being TRBD1 (6 bases). CDR1 is SGHRS and CDR2 is YFSETQ in the germline V gene. CDR3 length: 13 amino acids. V shed 6 bases and J shed 0 bases, with 10 bases lying between them. This chain's CDR3 is CASKTGASYEQYF. The DNA for the CDR3 is TGCGCCAGCAAGACAGGAGCCTCCTACGAGCAGTACTTC.

This clonotype has a count of ten or more. The V gene is TRBV11-2, the J gene TRBJ2-1; D might be TRBD1 (5 bases). Germline V CDR1 and CDR2: SGHAT, FQNNGV. This CDR3 spans 16 amino acids. V gave up 5 bases and J gave up 4 bases, with 18 bases separating them. CDR3 loop: CASSPRRGISYNEQFF. The DNA for the CDR3 is TGTGCCAGCAGCCCTAGAAGGGGAATTTCATACAATGAGCAGTTCTTC.

This clonotype was seen repeatedly, ten times or more. This chain uses TRBV20-1 with TRBJ1-1; TRBD1 agrees at 9 bases. This CDR3 is built from 16 residues. CDR1 is DFQATT and CDR2 is SNEGSKA in the germline V gene (reference sequence). The junction had 8 bases not matched to a gene; V was cut back by 0 bases and J by 3 bases. The CDR3 coding sequence is TGCAGTGCTAGAGATCTCAGGACAGGGGCCTACACTGAAGCTTTCTTT. This codes for CSARDLRTGAYTEAFF.

This clonotype was observed at least ten times. The chain has TRBV7-2 and TRBJ2-4; maybe TRBD2 (7 bases). Germline loops: CDR1 SGHTA, CDR2 FQGNSA. The CDR3 has 17 residues. Trimming shortened V by 5 bases and J by 0 bases, and 17 bases separated the two germline ends. The DNA of the CDR3 is TGTGCCAGCAGCCCAGAGGGGGGGCGAGTAGCCAAAAACATTCAGTACTTC. The encoded protein is CASSPEGGRVAKNIQYF.

This clonotype was seen a single time. The rearrangement links TRBV5-5 to TRBJ1-1; possible D gene TRBD1, 5 bases. V was pared by 7 bases and J by 0 bases, with 10 bases between. Germline assignment: CDR1 SGHKS and CDR2 YYEKEE (reference sequence). The CDR3 consists of 13 residues. CDR3 DNA sequence: TGTGCCAGCTTGGGGGAGATGAACACTGAAGCTTTCTTT. Its protein product is CASLGEMNTEAFF.

This clonotype was counted ten times or more. CDR3 DNA: TGCAGTGCTAGAGATCGTCACAGGGGGCTCGTCACTGAAGCTTTCTTT. The encoded protein is CSARDRHRGLVTEAFF. V usage is TRBV20-1 and J usage is TRBJ1-1; TRBD1 matches 9 bases. Germline trimming cut 0 bases from V and 4 bases from J; bases unmatched to any gene: 9. The CDR3 sequence is 16 residues long. Germline assignment: CDR1 DFQATT and CDR2 SNEGSKA (reference sequence).

This clonotype was found many times. The chain carries TRBV7-2 and TRBJ1-2; no clear D. Trimming shortened V by 3 bases and J by 7 bases, and 9 bases separated the two germline ends. In germline, CDR1 is SGHTA, CDR2 FQGNSA. The CDR3 contains 12 residues. The CDR3: CASSFLDPGYTF. The CDR3 nucleotides are TGTGCCAGCAGCTTCCTAGACCCTGGCTACACCTTC. Supplemented by reference TRBV7-2 and TRBJ1-2, the full variable domain reads GAGVSQSPSNKVTEKGKDVELRCDPISGHTALYWYRQSLGQGLEFLIYFQGNSAPDKSGLPSDRFSAERTGGSVSTLTIQRTQQEDSAVYLCASSFLDPGYTFGSGTRLTVV.